The clone carrying this T cell receptor beta chain was recorded only once. The antigen is not known. Germline lookup yields CDR1 WNHNN and CDR2 SYGVQD (reference sequence). The CDR3 length is 14 residues. Trimming cost V 6 bases and J 9 bases; bases outside gene matches: 9. All the people who gave samples were healthy bone marrow donors. The data derive from a study of cytomegalovirus exposure and HLA in healthy donors. Whole-study results and caveats: In a later analysis, approximately 18,000 TCR beta sequences were associated with HLA alleles at 0.05 false discovery rate. The authors later linked a missense DCLRE1C variant to TCR beta V- and J-gene trimming.

The PCR ran on 60 Vbeta and 13 Jbeta primers. Assay used: immunoSEQ multiplex PCR; TCRdb lists only in-frame clones, some missing. The repertoire consists of around 130,000 clones, with approximately 80% occurring once and the leading ten covering under 6%. The sequenced sample consisted of PBMCs. This clonotype originated in a middle-aged woman in good health and CMV-seropositive. The chain joins TRBV10-1 to TRBJ2-1; 9 positions agree with TRBD2. CDR3 protein: CASSAGGVGGEQFF. The CDR3 coding sequence is TGCGCCAGCAGCGCGGGGGGGGTGGGAGGTGAGCAGTTCTTC.